This TCR beta chain emerged from a study of shared clonotypes between healthy human individuals. For the study at large: Plates per donor: three CD4 naive, three CD4 memory, two CD8 naive, one CD8 memory.

The protocol was immunoSEQ multiplex PCR, while the TCRdb copy is restricted to in-frame clones and leaves out a portion. The sample includes 2,100,000 or so clones, approximately 96% of them seen just once. CDR1 and CDR2 (germline): SQVTM, ANQGSEA. The trim removed 5 bases at V and 1 base at J, leaving 4 bases unmatched. The CDR3 runs 13 residues. This receptor was taken from a man aged 18 to 35 in good health. Material for sequencing was naive CD4+ T cells sorted from blood. Subset described: CD45RA+ positively selected. The rearrangement joins TRBV29-1 to TRBJ1-1; 7 nucleotides align to TRBD1. DNA for the CDR3: TGCAGCGTTTATACAGGGGCGAACACTGAAGCTTTCTTT. It yields the protein CSVYTGANTEAFF.